Listed here are 21 T cell receptor beta chains from one sample, sequenced in a study of CDR3 diversity in severe acne. TCRdb itself ran the PCR reads through MiXCR, one entry per CDR3 protein. The sample gives 84,000 or so distinct CDR3 sequences, 45% to 55% of which show up once; around 10% is in the top ten. Input material: blood. These receptors all stem from a male donor in good health, serving as a control.

This clonotype was counted only a few times. This chain joins TRBV20-1 and TRBJ1-5; unclear D gene. The CDR3 loop spans 13 amino acids. The germline gives CDR1 DFQATT, CDR2 SNEGSKA (reference sequence). Trimming took off 3 bases at V and 2 bases at J, with 8 bases between the two ends. As DNA, the CDR3 is TGCAGTGCTAGGATGGGAGGCAATCAGCCCCAGCATTTT. Its protein is CSARMGGNQPQHF.

Comments on this clonotype: Compared with germline, one end of the junction differs, possibly owing to a read error. The chain is built from TRBV7-7 and TRBJ2-5; D is unclear. The germline CDR1 and CDR2 sequences are SSHAT and FNYEAQ (reference sequence). This CDR3 has 11 amino acids. The CDR3 reads CASSLLQTQYF. The CDR3 region has the DNA TGTGCTAGCAGCTTACTACAGACCCAGTACTTC.

The rearrangement links TRBV7-2 to TRBJ1-2; D possibly corresponds to TRBD1 (5 bases). This CDR3 comprises 16 residues. V lost 1 base and J 2 bases, leaving 14 bases between the germline ends. Germline-derived CDR1 and CDR2 are SGHTA and FQGNSA. The DNA of the CDR3 is TGTGCCAGCAGCTTAGGTCAGGGAATATCCAACTATGGCTACACCTTC. It yields the protein CASSLGQGISNYGYTF. Full variable domain (outside the CDR3, taken from reference TRBV7-2 and TRBJ1-2): GAGVSQSPSNKVTEKGKDVELRCDPISGHTALYWYRQSLGQGLEFLIYFQGNSAPDKSGLPSDRFSAERTGGSVSTLTIQRTQQEDSAVYLCASSLGQGISNYGYTFGSGTRLTVV.

This clonotype qualifies as medium-sized (0.01 to 0.1%). This rearrangement joins TRBV19 to TRBJ2-5, with D possibly being TRBD1 (6 bases). This CDR3 spans 14 amino acids. The germline V gene encodes CDR1 LNHDA and CDR2 SQIVND (reference sequence). V was cut by 7 bases and J by 1 base, with 13 bases left in between. The CDR3 loop reads CASKMTGGQETQYF. The CDR3 DNA reads as TGTGCCAGTAAGATGACAGGAGGCCAAGAGACCCAGTACTTC.

To note about this clonotype: Here the CDR3 omits its conserved ending phenylalanine or tryptophan, so a read error is the likely source. The CDR3 here is CASSLLDSAYEQYL. CDR3 sequence (DNA): TGTGCCAGCAGCTTACTCGACAGCGCCTACGAGCAGTACCTC. The chain recombines TRBV7-9 with TRBJ2-7, with a possible D match to TRBD1 (5 bases). V lost 2 bases, J lost 2 bases, and 10 bases lay in between. CDR1 and CDR2 from the germline V gene are SEHNR and FQNEAQ (reference sequence). The length of the CDR3 is 14 residues.

This clonotype was observed many times. The genes are TRBV10-3 and TRBJ1-2; D uncertain. Trimming removed 0 bases from V and 6 bases from J, with 8 bases in between. This CDR3 spans 13 amino acids. CDR1 ENHRY and CDR2 SYGVKD come from the germline V gene. The CDR3 loop reads CAISESPRNGYTF. CDR3 bases: TGTGCCATCAGTGAGTCGCCCAGGAATGGCTACACCTTC.

Only a few counts were recorded for this clonotype. The chain has TRBV19 and TRBJ1-4; no clear D. The CDR3 is 15 amino acids. V gave up 9 bases and J gave up 8 bases, with 22 bases separating them. Germline CDR1 LNHDA, CDR2 SQIVND (reference sequence). CDR3 sequence reads: CASGSTSGSKEKLFF. The CDR3 DNA follows: TGTGCCAGCGGATCAACCTCGGGGTCGAAGGAAAAACTGTTTTTT.

The table lists this clonotype with a few counts. CDR3 coding DNA: TGCAGTGCCCATGGTCGACTAGCGGGCAATGAGCAGTTCTTC. Protein sequence: CSAHGRLAGNEQFF. The chain carries TRBV20-1 and TRBJ2-1; 10 nucleotides agree with TRBD2. V trimming: 6 bases; J trimming: 6 bases; junction bases outside the gene matches: 8. The CDR3 covers 14 residues. The V gene's germline CDR1 is DFQATT and CDR2 SNEGSKA (reference sequence).

Regarding this clonotype: A junction end diverges from the germline sequence, so it may reflect a read error. The genes are TRBV3-1 and TRBJ2-5, with D possibly being TRBD2 (5 bases). The CDR3 consists of 12 residues. CDR1 is LGHDT, CDR2 YNNKEL, per germline (reference sequence). The CDR3 region has the DNA TGTGCCAGCAGCCAAGATGTAGGACTGGTCGACTTC. This translates into CASSQDVGLVDF.

Only a few counts were recorded for this clonotype. V and J are TRBV7-9 and TRBJ2-2, with D unclear. The V and J ends lost 1 base and 0 bases respectively, with 6 bases between them. CDR3 length: 15 amino acids. CDR1 and CDR2 (germline): SEHNR, FQNEAQ (reference sequence). The CDR3 nucleotides are TGTGCCAGCAGCTTAGTTAGCACGAACACCGGGGAGCTGTTTTTT. Encoded protein: CASSLVSTNTGELFF.

This clonotype occurred many times. This may stem from a read error, because a much larger clone lies one nucleotide away. This chain joins TRBV5-6 and TRBJ1-1; 7 bases are a match to TRBD1. The CDR3 is 18 amino acids. From germline, CDR1 is SGHDT and CDR2 YYEEEE. V shed 1 base and J 10 bases; nucleotides not matched to a gene: 22. The chain's CDR3 is CASSLSPGSRQGWGAAFF. As DNA, the CDR3 is TGTGCCAGCAGCTTGTCACCCGGGTCCCGACAGGGATGGGGGGCAGCTTTCTTT.

This clonotype was seen repeatedly, ten times or more. The chain uses TRBV6-2 or TRBV6-3 and TRBJ2-3, with TRBD2 matching over 8 bases. Germline V gives CDR1 MNHEY, CDR2 SVGEGT. This CDR3 comprises 15 residues. Losses at the gene ends were 3 bases for V and 2 bases for J; bases not matched to a gene: 4. The CDR3 DNA is TGTGCCAGCAGTTATATGCGGGGGGTCACAGATACGCAGTATTTT. Amino acids: CASSYMRGVTDTQYF.

This clonotype was detected ten times or more. The V and J genes are TRBV24-1 and TRBJ1-6; D is ambiguous. This CDR3 spans 13 amino acids. Between the trimmed V and J ends, which lost 3 bases and 4 bases, there was a span of 3 bases. CDR1 is KGHDR and CDR2 is SFDVKD in the germline V gene. The CDR3 nucleotides read TGTGCCACCAGTGATGGTTATAATTCACCCCTCCACTTT. It encodes CATSDGYNSPLHF.

This clonotype was recorded at least ten times. The rearrangement joins TRBV4-1 to TRBJ1-4, with D perhaps TRBD1 (6 bases). The germline CDR1 and CDR2 sequences are MGHRA and YSYEKL. V dropped 1 base and J dropped 13 bases, with 19 bases sitting between them. The length of the CDR3 is 15 residues. Written as DNA, the CDR3 is TGCGCCAGCAGCCAAGGACCCTTTGGGGCCAGGGGACTGTTTTTT. Translating it yields CASSQGPFGARGLFF.

This clonotype was recorded many times. The CDR3 protein is CRRGNYGYTF. The CDR3 DNA reads as TGTCGCAGGGGTAACTATGGCTACACCTTC. This chain uses TRBV6-5 with TRBJ1-2, with a possible D match to TRBD1 (6 bases). Per germline, CDR1 MNHEY and CDR2 SVGAGI. This CDR3 contains 10 residues.

This clonotype was counted at least ten times. The genes are TRBV7-2 and TRBJ1-5; D gene unclear. V lost 5 bases and J lost 1, with 6 bases in between. Germline assignment: CDR1 SGHTA and CDR2 FQGNSA. This CDR3 contains 13 residues. The CDR3 sequence: CASSPRSNQPQHF. Written as DNA, the CDR3 is TGTGCCAGCAGCCCGAGAAGCAATCAGCCCCAGCATTTT.

The V and J genes are TRBV7-9 and TRBJ2-1; possible D gene TRBD1, 7 bases. Germline V gene sequence: CDR1 SEHNR, CDR2 FQNEAQ (reference sequence). V gave up 7 bases and J gave up 7 bases, with 14 bases separating them. This CDR3 has 13 residues. The CDR3: CASIPAGGNEQFF. The CDR3 DNA reads as TGTGCCAGCATCCCTGCAGGGGGGAATGAGCAGTTCTTC.

V is TRBV2 and J is TRBJ2-3; TRBD1 aligns across 9 bases. V dropped 6 bases and J dropped 8; count of bases not matched to a gene: 6. Germline CDR1 is SNHLY and CDR2 is FYNNEI. This CDR3 spans 13 amino acids. The chain's CDR3 is CASRNTGGGTQYF. The CDR3 DNA reads TGTGCCAGCAGAAATACAGGGGGCGGTACGCAGTATTTT.

This rearrangement joins TRBV29-1 to TRBJ2-7; the match to TRBD1 covers 8 bases. The length of the CDR3 is 13 residues. Germline CDR1 SQVTM, CDR2 ANQGSEA. V shed 2 bases, J shed 5 bases, and the junction held 5 bases outside the gene matches. CDR3 coding DNA: TGCAGCGTTGAACGGCCAGGGGGCGACGAGCAGTACTTC. Its protein is CSVERPGGDEQYF.

The chain employs TRBV6-5 and TRBJ1-5; TRBD1 matches 8 bases. There are 15 residues in the CDR3. The germline CDR1 and CDR2 sequences are MNHEY and SVGAGI. The J segment lost 4 bases and the V segment lost 8 bases, leaving 10 bases of the junction unmatched. The CDR3 DNA follows: TGTGCCAGCGGGACAGGAGGCGCTGAGAATCAGCCCCAGCATTTT. It translates to CASGTGGAENQPQHF.

This clonotype was detected a few times. This rearrangement joins TRBV2 to TRBJ2-7; either TRBD1 or TRBD2 may supply D (6 bases each). The germline V and J ends were trimmed by 3 bases and 5 bases, with 17 bases remaining between them. The CDR3 length is 15 residues. The V gene's germline CDR1 is SNHLY and CDR2 FYNNEI. The CDR3 DNA is TGTGCCAGCAGTGACCCGGGGGCCGCGAGGGACGAGCAGTACTTC. It translates to CASSDPGAARDEQYF.